Listed here is a single T cell receptor beta chain. What it binds is not known. These data are taken from a study of early T cells in non-severe SARS-CoV-2 infection. In the study overall: Bulk RNA isolated from unsorted whole blood underwent sequencing; chains were not paired.

Individual cDNA molecules received unique molecular identifiers during library preparation. One entry per CDR3 protein, called by TCRdb with MiXCR from the 5' RACE reads. The sample includes about 48,000 distinct CDR3 sequences, 13% of them seen just once. Study observations and caveats: Private and CD4 specificities were missed by VDJdb matching, which favored anti-spike CD8 responses.

The germline CDR1 and CDR2 sequences are SGDLS and YYNGEE. The CDR3 has 15 amino acids. V was shortened by 4 bases and J by 4 bases, with 12 bases between the two germline ends. V and J are TRBV9 and TRBJ2-6; D is unresolved. The sample consisted of whole blood. This sequence originates from an adult who was a healthcare worker with PCR-confirmed SARS-CoV-2 infection or an uninfected control (not recorded which). DNA of the CDR3: TGTGCCAGCAGCCATTCTCCCAAAGGGGCCAACGTCCTGACTTTC. Its translation: CASSHSPKGANVLTF.